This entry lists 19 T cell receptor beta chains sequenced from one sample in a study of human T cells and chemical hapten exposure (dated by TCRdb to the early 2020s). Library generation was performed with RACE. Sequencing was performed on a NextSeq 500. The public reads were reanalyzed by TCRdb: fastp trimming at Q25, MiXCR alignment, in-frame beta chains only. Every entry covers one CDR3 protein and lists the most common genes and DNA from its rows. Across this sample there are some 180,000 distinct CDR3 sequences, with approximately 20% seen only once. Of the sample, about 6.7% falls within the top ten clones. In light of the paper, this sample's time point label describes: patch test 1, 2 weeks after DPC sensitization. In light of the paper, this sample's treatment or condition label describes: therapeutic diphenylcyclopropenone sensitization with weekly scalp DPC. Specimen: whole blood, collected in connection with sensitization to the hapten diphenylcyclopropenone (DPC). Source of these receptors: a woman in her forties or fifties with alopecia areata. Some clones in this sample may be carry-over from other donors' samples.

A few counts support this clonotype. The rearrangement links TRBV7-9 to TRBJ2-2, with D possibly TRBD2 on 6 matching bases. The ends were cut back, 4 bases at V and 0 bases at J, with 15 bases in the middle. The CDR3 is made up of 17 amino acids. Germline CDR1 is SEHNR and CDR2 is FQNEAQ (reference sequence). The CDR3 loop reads CASSSPAGGTNTGELFF. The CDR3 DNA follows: TGTGCCAGCAGCTCTCCAGCGGGCGGAACGAACACCGGGGAGCTGTTTTTT.

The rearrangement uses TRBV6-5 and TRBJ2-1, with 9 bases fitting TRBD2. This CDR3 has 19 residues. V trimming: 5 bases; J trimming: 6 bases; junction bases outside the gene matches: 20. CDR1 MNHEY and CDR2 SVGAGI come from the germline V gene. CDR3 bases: TGTGCCAGCAGTGAAGCGGCCCCCGGGGTAGCGGGAGTAGTCAATGAGCAGTTCTTC. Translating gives CASSEAAPGVAGVVNEQFF.

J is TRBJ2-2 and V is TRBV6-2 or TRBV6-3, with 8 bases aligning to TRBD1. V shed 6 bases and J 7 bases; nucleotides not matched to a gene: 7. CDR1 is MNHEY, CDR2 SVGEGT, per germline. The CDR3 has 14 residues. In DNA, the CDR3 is TGTGCCAGCAGATGGACAGGGTCTGGCGGGGAGCTGTTTTTT. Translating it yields CASRWTGSGGELFF.

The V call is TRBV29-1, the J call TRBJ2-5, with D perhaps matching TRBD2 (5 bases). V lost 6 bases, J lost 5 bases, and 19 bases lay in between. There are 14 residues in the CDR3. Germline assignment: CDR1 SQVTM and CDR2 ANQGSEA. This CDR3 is CSVRTPGVAETQYF. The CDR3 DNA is TGCAGCGTAAGAACTCCCGGGGTCGCGGAGACCCAGTACTTC.

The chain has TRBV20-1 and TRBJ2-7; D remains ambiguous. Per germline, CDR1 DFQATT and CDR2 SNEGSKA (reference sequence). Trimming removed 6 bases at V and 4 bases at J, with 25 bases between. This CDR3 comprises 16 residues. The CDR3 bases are TGCAGTGCCATCCCCGGCCAAACAAAGGTGTCGTACGAGCAGTACTTC. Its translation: CSAIPGQTKVSYEQYF.

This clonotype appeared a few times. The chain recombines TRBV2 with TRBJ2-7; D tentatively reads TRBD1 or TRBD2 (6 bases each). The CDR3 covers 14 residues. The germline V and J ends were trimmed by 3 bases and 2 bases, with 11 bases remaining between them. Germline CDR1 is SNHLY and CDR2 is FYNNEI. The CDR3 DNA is TGTGCCAGCAGTGAGGGGGGCGGCACCTACGAGCAGTACTTC. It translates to CASSEGGGTYEQYF. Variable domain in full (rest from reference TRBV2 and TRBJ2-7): EPEVTQTPSHQVTQMGQEVILRCVPISNHLYFYWYRQILGQKVEFLVSFYNNEISEKSEIFDDQFSVERPDGSNFTLKIRSTKLEDSAMYFCASSEGGGTYEQYFGPGTRLTVT.

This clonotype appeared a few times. Written as DNA, the CDR3 is TGCGCCAGCAGCTTGGACGTCTTGAGCCAAGAGACCCAGTACTTC. Protein product: CASSLDVLSQETQYF. The rearrangement uses TRBV5-1 and TRBJ2-5, with no clear D. Germline CDR1 is SGHRS and CDR2 is YFSETQ. Trimming removed 0 bases at V and 1 base at J, with 10 bases between. This CDR3 is built from 15 residues.

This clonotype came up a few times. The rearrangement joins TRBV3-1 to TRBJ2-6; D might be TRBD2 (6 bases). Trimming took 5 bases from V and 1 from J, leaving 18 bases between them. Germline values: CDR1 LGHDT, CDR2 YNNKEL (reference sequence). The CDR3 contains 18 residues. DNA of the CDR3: TGTGCCAGCAGCAAAGTACCGGGACTGACTTCTGGGGCCAACGTCCTGACTTTC. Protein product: CASSKVPGLTSGANVLTF.

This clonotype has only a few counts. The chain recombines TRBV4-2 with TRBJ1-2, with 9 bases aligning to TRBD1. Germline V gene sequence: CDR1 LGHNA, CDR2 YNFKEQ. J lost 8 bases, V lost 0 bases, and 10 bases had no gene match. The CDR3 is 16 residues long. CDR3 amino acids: CASSQDLGQGKGGYTF. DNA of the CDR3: TGTGCCAGCAGCCAAGATTTAGGACAGGGGAAGGGCGGCTACACCTTC.

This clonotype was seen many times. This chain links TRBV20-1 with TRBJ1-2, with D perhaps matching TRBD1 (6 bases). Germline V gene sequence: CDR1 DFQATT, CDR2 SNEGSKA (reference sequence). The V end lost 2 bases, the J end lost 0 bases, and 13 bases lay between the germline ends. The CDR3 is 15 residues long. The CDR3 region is CSARLTGSANYGYTF. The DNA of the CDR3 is TGCAGTGCTAGACTGACAGGTTCTGCTAACTATGGCTACACCTTC.

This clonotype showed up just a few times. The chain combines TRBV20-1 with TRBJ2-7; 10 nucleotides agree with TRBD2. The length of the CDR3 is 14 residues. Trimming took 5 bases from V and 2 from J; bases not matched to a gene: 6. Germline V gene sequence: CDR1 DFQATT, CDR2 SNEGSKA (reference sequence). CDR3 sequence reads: CSALRTSGTYEQYF. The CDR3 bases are TGCAGTGCTCTTCGGACTAGCGGAACCTACGAGCAGTACTTC.

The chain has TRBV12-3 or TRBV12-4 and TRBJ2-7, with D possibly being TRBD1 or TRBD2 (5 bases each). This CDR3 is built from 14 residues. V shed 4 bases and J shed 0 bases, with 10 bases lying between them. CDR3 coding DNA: TGTGCCAGCAGTTCGAGGGGAGACTCCTACGAGCAGTACTTC. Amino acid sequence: CASSSRGDSYEQYF.

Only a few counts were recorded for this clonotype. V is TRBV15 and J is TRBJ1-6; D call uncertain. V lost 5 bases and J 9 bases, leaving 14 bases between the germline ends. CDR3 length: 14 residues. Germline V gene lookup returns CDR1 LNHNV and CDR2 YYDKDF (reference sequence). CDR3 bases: TGTGCCACCAGCTCCCCGGGTAGGCGTTCACCCCTCCACTTT. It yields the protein CATSSPGRRSPLHF. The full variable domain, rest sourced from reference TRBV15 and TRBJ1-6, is DAMVIQNPRYQVTQFGKPVTLSCSQTLNHNVMYWYQQKSSQAPKLLFHYYDKDFNNEADTPDNFQSRRPNTSFCFLDIRSPGLGDTAMYLCATSSPGRRSPLHFGNGTRLTVT.

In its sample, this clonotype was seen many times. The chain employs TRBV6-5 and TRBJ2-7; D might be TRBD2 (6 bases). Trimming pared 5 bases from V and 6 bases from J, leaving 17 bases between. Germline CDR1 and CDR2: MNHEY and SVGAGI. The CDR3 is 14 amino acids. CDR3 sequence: CASSPPGGRGEQYF. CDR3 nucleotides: TGTGCCAGCAGTCCGCCCGGCGGGCGGGGCGAGCAGTACTTC.

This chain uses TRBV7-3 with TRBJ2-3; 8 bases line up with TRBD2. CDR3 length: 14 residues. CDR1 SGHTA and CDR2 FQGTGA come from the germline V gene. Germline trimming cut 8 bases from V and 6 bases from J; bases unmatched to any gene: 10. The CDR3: CASCPDSGIDTQYF. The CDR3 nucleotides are TGTGCCAGCTGCCCCGATAGCGGGATCGATACGCAGTATTTT.

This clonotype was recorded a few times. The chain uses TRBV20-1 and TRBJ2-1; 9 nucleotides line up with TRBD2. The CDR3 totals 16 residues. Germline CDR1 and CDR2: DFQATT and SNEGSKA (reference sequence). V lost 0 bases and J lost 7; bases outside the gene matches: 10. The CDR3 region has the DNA TGCAGTGCTAGAGATAGGATAGCGGGAGATCGGAATGAGCAGTTCTTC. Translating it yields CSARDRIAGDRNEQFF.

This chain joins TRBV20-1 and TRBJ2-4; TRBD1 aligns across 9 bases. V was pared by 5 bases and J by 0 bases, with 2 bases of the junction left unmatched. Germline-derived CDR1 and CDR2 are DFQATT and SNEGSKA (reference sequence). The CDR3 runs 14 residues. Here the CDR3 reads CSARTGVAKNIQYF. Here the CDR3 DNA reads TGCAGTGCTCGGACAGGGGTAGCCAAAAACATTCAGTACTTC.

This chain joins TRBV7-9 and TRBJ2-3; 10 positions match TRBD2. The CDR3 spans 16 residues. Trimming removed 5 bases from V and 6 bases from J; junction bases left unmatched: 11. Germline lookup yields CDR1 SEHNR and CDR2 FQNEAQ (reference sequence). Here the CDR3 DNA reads TGTGCCAGCAGCCCACCTAGCGGGAGTTACGCCGATACGCAGTATTTT. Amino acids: CASSPPSGSYADTQYF.

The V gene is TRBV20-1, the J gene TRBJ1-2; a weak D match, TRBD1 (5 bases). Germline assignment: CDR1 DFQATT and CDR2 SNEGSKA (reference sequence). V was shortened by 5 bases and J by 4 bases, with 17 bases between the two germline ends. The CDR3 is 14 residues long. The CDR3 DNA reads TGCAGTGCTGAAGCAGGGCCCTTAGGCTATGGCTACACCTTC. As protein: CSAEAGPLGYGYTF.